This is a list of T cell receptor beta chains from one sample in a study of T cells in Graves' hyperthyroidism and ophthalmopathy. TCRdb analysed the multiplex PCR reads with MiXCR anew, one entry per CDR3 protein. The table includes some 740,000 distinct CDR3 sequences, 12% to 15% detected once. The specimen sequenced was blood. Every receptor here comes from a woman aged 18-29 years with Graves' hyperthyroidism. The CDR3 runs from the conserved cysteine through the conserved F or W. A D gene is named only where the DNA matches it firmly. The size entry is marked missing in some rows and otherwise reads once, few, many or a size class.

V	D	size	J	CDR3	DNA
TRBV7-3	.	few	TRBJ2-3	CASSHVADTQYF	TGTGCCAGCAGTCACGTAGCAGATACGCAGTATTTT
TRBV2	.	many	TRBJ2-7	CASRTLYEQYF	TGTGCCAGCAGGACATTATACGAGCAGTACTTC
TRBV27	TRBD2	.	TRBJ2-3	CASSLRLAADTQYF	TGTGCCAGCAGTTTAAGGCTAGCGGCAGATACGCAGTATTTT
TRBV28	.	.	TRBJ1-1	CASSFSEQTEAFF	TGTGCCAGCAGTTTTTCGGAGCAGACTGAAGCTTTCTTT
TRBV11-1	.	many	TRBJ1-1	CASGGGLMNTEAFF	TGTGCCAGCGGGGGGGGGCTGATGAACACTGAAGCTTTCTTT
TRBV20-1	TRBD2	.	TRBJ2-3	CSATRPGLADIGPTDTQYF	TGCAGTGCCACGAGGCCGGGACTAGCGGATATAGGCCCCACAGATACGCAGTATTTT
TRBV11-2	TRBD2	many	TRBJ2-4	CASSALAGGKNIQYF	TGTGCCAGCAGCGCATTAGCGGGAGGGAAAAACATTCAGTACTTC
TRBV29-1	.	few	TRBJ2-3	CSVGLPYGTATQYF	TGCAGCGTCGGACTACCTTACGGCACAGCTACGCAGTATTTT
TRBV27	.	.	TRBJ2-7	CASKGGTSRYEQYF	TGTGCCAGCAAAGGCGGGACCTCCCGATACGAGCAGTACTTC
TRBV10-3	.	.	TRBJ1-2	CAISESPDGYTF	TGTGCCATCAGTGAGTCCCCGGATGGCTACACCTTC
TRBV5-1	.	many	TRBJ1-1	CASTFGDGVNTEAFF	TGCGCCAGCACCTTTGGGGACGGCGTGAACACTGAAGCTTTCTTT
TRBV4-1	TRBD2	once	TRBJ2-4	CASSFSPASGLLAKNIQYF	TGCGCCAGCAGCTTCTCCCCTGCTAGCGGGTTACTAGCCAAAAACATTCAGTACTTC
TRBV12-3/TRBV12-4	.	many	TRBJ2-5	CASSSGQWEEETQYF	TGTGCCAGCAGTTCAGGACAGTGGGAGGAAGAGACCCAGTACTTC
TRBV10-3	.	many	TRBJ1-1	CAIGKGEMNTEAFF	TGTGCCATCGGAAAGGGAGAAATGAACACTGAAGCTTTCTTT
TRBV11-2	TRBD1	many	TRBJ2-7	CASSFRTGHDEQYF	TGTGCCAGCAGCTTTCGGACAGGGCACGACGAGCAGTACTTC
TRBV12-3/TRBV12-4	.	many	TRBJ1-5	CASSLSRGGNQPQHF	TGTGCCAGCAGTTTAAGCAGGGGTGGCAATCAGCCCCAGCATTTT
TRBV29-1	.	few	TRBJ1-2	CSGVGPYGYTF	TGCAGCGGGGTAGGGCCATACGGCTACACCTTC
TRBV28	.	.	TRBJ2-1	CASSLFGEINEQFF	TGTGCCAGCAGTTTGTTTGGGGAAATTAATGAGCAGTTCTTC
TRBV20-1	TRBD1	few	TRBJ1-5	CSARGQGKEPQHF	TGCAGTGCTAGGGGACAGGGGAAGGAGCCCCAGCATTTT
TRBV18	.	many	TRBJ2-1	CASSQSRDNEQFF	TGTGCCAGCTCACAGTCTAGGGACAATGAGCAGTTCTTC
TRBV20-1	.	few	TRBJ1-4	CSAREGKRVSGKLFF	TGCAGTGCTAGAGAAGGTAAACGGGTCAGCGGAAAACTGTTTTTT
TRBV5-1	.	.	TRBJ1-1	CASSLLPMNTEAFF	TGCGCCAGCAGCTTGCTCCCAATGAACACTGAAGCTTTCTTT
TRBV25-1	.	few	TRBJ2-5	CASSEWGGQEETQYF	TGTGCCAGCAGTGAATGGGGGGGGCAAGAAGAGACCCAGTACTTC
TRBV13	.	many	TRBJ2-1	CASSLEGVSYNEQFF	TGTGCCAGCAGCTTAGAGGGGGTGTCCTACAATGAGCAGTTCTTC
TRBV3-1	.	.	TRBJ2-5	CASSQVLQEETQYF	TGTGCCAGCAGCCAAGTGCTCCAGGAGGAGACCCAGTACTTC
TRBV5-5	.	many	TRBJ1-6	CASSYRLYREDSPLHF	TGTGCCAGCAGCTACCGTTTATACAGGGAGGATTCACCCCTCCACTTT
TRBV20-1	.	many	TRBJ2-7	CSAGGRSSYEQYF	TGCAGTGCTGGCGGCAGGAGCTCCTACGAGCAGTACTTC
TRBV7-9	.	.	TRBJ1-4	CASSLEEIPMPNEKLFF	TGTGCCAGCAGCTTAGAGGAAATACCTATGCCTAATGAAAAACTGTTTTTT
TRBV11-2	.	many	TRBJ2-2	CASTPGAFNTGELFF	TGTGCCAGCACCCCGGGGGCTTTTAACACCGGGGAGCTGTTTTTT
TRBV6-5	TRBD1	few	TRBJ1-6	CASSYGSGTGSNSPLHF	TGTGCCAGCAGTTACGGGTCCGGGACAGGGAGTAATTCACCCCTCCACTTT
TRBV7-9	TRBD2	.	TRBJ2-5	CASSPTLAGVETQYF	TGTGCCAGCAGCCCGACCCTGGCGGGAGTGGAGACCCAGTACTTC
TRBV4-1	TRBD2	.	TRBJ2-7	CASSHVGLAYEQYF	TGCGCCAGCAGCCATGTAGGACTAGCCTACGAGCAGTACTTC
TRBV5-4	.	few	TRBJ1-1	CASSLIYGAPEAFF	TGTGCCAGCAGCTTGATTTACGGGGCCCCTGAAGCTTTCTTT
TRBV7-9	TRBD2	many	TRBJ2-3	CASSLGLTAGGQYF	TGTGCCAGCAGCTTAGGGCTCACAGCGGGAGGGCAGTATTTT
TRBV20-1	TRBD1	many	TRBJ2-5	CSARIGTGGFETQYF	TGCAGTGCTAGAATCGGGACAGGGGGCTTTGAGACCCAGTACTTC
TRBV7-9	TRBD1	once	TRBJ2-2	CASSAGTGGNTGELFF	TGTGCCAGCAGCGCGGGGACAGGGGGAAACACCGGGGAGCTGTTTTTT
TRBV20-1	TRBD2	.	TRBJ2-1	CSASRSGRGSEQFF	TGCAGTGCTAGTCGTAGCGGGCGGGGGAGTGAGCAGTTCTTC
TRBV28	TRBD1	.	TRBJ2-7	CASSPSDGTAAYEQYF	TGTGCCAGCAGTCCCTCGGACGGGACAGCTGCCTACGAGCAGTACTTC
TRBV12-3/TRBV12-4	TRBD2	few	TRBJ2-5	CASSGGGFGETQYF	TGTGCCAGCAGCGGGGGGGGGTTTGGGGAGACCCAGTACTTC
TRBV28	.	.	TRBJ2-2	CASSLLGGVGTGELFF	TGTGCCAGCAGTTTATTGGGGGGAGTAGGCACCGGGGAGCTGTTTTTT
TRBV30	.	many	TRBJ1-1	CAWTESSPEAFF	TGTGCCTGGACAGAGTCATCCCCTGAAGCTTTCTTT
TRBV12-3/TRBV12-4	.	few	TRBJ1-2	CASTGQTANYGYTF	TGTGCCAGCACCGGACAGACTGCTAACTATGGCTACACCTTC